The sequence of this TCR beta chain was determined in a study of blood T cell repertoires in COVID-19. Across the whole study: Collection of acute and convalescent COVID-19 samples took place in the United States, Italy and Spain. In each case, the material was cDNA or gDNA derived from T cells, B-cell-depleted T cells, or PBMCs.

CDR1 is SGDLS, CDR2 YYNGEE, per germline. The CDR3 extends over 15 amino acids. Trimming removed 0 bases from V and 2 bases from J, with 9 bases in between. Participant-given clinical history determined each cohort assignment. Produced via immunoSEQ multiplex PCR; TCRdb's table is partial and in-frame only. The sample records roughly 360,000 clones, roughly 90% being singletons. The TCR sequence derives from a woman younger than 45 with acute COVID-19. Source material: PBMCs or T cells enriched from blood (not recorded which). This chain uses TRBV9 with TRBJ1-3; D uncertain. CDR3 DNA sequence: TGTGCCAGCAGCGTAGGGGCAGGCACTGGAAACACCATATATTTT. Protein: CASSVGAGTGNTIYF.